Listed here are 28 T cell receptor beta chains from one sample, sequenced in a study of T cells in Graves' hyperthyroidism and ophthalmopathy. Template material for amplifying TCR beta CDR3 regions consisted of RNA transcripts. Primed by the HTBI set, a first-round RT-PCR was run on the TCR CDR3. TCRdb re-called the multiplex PCR reads through MiXCR, storing one row per CDR3 protein. The top ten clones hold almost 35% of a sample with more than 350,000 distinct CDR3 sequences, roughly 17% of them seen once. The sample comprised blood. These receptors were taken from a woman in her 30s with Graves' hyperthyroidism that later progressed to Graves' ophthalmopathy.

Of note for this clonotype: A clone one base away is much larger, so this may be a read error. CDR3 in DNA: TGCAGTGTTAGAGAGGACACTAACACTGAAGCTTTCTTT. Protein product: CSVREDTNTEAFF. The chain uses TRBV20-1 and TRBJ1-1; possibly TRBD1 for D (5 bases). The CDR3 loop spans 13 amino acids. Germline-derived CDR1 and CDR2 are DFQATT and SNEGSKA (reference sequence).

The rearrangement links TRBV18 to TRBJ1-3; D is unclear. The CDR3 is 18 amino acids. The germline gives CDR1 KGHSH, CDR2 LQKENI. The V and J ends lost 0 bases and 4 bases respectively, with 19 bases between them. The CDR3 DNA reads TGTGCCAGCTCACCACCTCCGCTCGGAGGGTTAGAAGGAAACACCATATATTTT. It yields the protein CASSPPPLGGLEGNTIYF.

With regard to this clonotype: Being one base from a much bigger clone, this may be a read error. The chain is built from TRBV28 and TRBJ2-7; D might be TRBD2 (6 bases). Germline values: CDR1 MDHEN, CDR2 SYDVKM. The CDR3 is 16 residues long. V was trimmed by 5 bases and J by 0 bases, leaving 17 bases between them. CDR3 amino acids: CASSPRDWESSYEQYF. The CDR3 DNA reads as TGTGCCAGCAGTCCCCGGGACTGGGAAAGCTCCTACGAGCAGTACTTC.

This clonotype was counted at least ten times. The chain recombines TRBV5-5 with TRBJ2-5; the match to TRBD2 covers 11 bases. Germline values: CDR1 SGHKS, CDR2 YYEKEE (reference sequence). The CDR3 is 17 residues long. V was clipped by 5 bases and J by 5 bases; unmatched bases: 14. CDR3 region: CASRVTRLAGTVETQYF. CDR3 DNA: TGTGCCAGCAGGGTCACCCGACTAGCGGGGACTGTGGAGACCCAGTACTTC.

This clonotype was picked up many times. This chain's CDR3 is CASSLNWADTQYF. CDR3 DNA: TGTGCCAGCAGCTTAAACTGGGCAGATACGCAGTATTTT. This chain links TRBV12-3 or TRBV12-4 with TRBJ2-3; D gene ambiguous. V gave up 6 bases and J gave up 4 bases, with 11 bases separating them. This CDR3 is 13 amino acids long.

This clonotype turned up a few times. V and J are TRBV3-1 and TRBJ1-2; D possibly corresponds to TRBD1 (5 bases). Germline lookup yields CDR1 LGHDT and CDR2 YNNKEL (reference sequence). V was clipped by 4 bases and J by 3 bases, with 12 bases between them. This CDR3 is 14 amino acids long. CDR3 protein: CASSPRLGDYGYTF. CDR3 in DNA: TGTGCCAGCAGCCCGAGGCTGGGGGACTATGGCTACACCTTC.

This clonotype was seen many times. J is TRBJ2-2 and V is TRBV6-1, with no clear D. This CDR3 contains 14 residues. Trimming stripped 0 bases from V and 7 bases from J, with 9 bases between. From germline, CDR1 is MNHNS and CDR2 SASEGT. The CDR3 sequence is CASSEAGWGGELFF. CDR3 sequence (DNA): TGTGCCAGCAGTGAAGCGGGATGGGGCGGGGAGCTGTTTTTT.

Comments on this clonotype: Without the conserved terminal phenylalanine or tryptophan, this CDR3 likely stems from a read error. The V and J genes are TRBV11-2 and TRBJ2-5; 10 bases line up with TRBD2. J lost 4 bases, V lost 3 bases, and 11 bases had no gene match. The CDR3 contains 17 residues. Germline CDR1 is SGHAT and CDR2 is FQNNGV. The CDR3: CASSLGYLSSGGETQYL. Written as DNA, the CDR3 is TGTGCCAGCAGCTTGGGATATCTTTCTAGCGGGGGAGAGACCCAGTACTTG.

This clonotype came up many times. The rearrangement uses TRBV6-1 and TRBJ1-2; D might be TRBD1 (5 bases). The V end lost 8 bases, the J end lost 5 bases, and 18 bases lay between the germline ends. The CDR3 spans 14 residues. The germline CDR1 and CDR2 sequences are MNHNS and SASEGT. CDR3 residues: CASQTPRQGYGYTF. The CDR3 DNA sequence: TGTGCCAGCCAAACCCCCCGGCAGGGTTATGGCTACACCTTC.

This clonotype showed up many times. This rearrangement joins TRBV20-1 to TRBJ2-3; a possible D gene is TRBD2 (6 bases). V was cut by 2 bases and J by 0 bases, with 6 bases left in between. This CDR3 is built from 13 residues. From germline, CDR1 is DFQATT and CDR2 SNEGSKA (reference sequence). CDR3 nucleotides: TGCAGTGCTAGACTAGCGAGCACAGATACGCAGTATTTT. Its protein is CSARLASTDTQYF.

This CDR3 is CASQGQYNEKLFF. The CDR3, as DNA: TGTGCCAGCCAAGGACAGTATAATGAAAAACTGTTTTTT. The J gene is TRBJ1-4, the V gene TRBV3-1, with TRBD1 as a possible D gene (6 bases). Trimming removed 8 bases at V and 4 bases at J, with 11 bases between. The CDR3 spans 13 residues. Per the germline V gene, CDR1 is LGHDT and CDR2 is YNNKEL (reference sequence). The full variable domain, rest sourced from reference TRBV3-1 and TRBJ1-4, is DTAVSQTPKYLVTQMGNDKSIKCEQNLGHDTMYWYKQDSKKFLKIMFSYNNKELIINETVPNRFSPKSPDKAHLNLHINSLELGDSAVYFCASQGQYNEKLFFGSGTQLSVL.

This clonotype was counted many times. The chain uses TRBV12-3 or TRBV12-4 and TRBJ2-1, with D possibly being TRBD1 or TRBD2 (5 bases each). CDR3 length: 14 residues. V lost 2 bases to trimming and J lost 8 bases, with 13 bases between them. In DNA form, the CDR3 reads TGTGCCAGCAGTTTATCGTCCGGGACCCATGAGCAGTTCTTC. Its protein product is CASSLSSGTHEQFF.

This clonotype was detected a few times. The gene calls are TRBV3-1 and TRBJ2-1; either TRBD1 or TRBD2 may fit D (5 bases each). CDR1 and CDR2 from the germline V gene are LGHDT and YNNKEL (reference sequence). The CDR3 length is 12 residues. Between the trimmed V and J ends, which lost 1 base and 12 bases, there was a span of 10 bases. The CDR3 is CASSQGGSTQFF. In nucleotides, the CDR3 is TGTGCCAGCAGCCAAGGGGGGAGTACGCAGTTCTTC.

This clonotype has at least ten counts. The genes are TRBV20-1 and TRBJ2-1, with unresolved D. V dropped 6 bases and J dropped 6 bases, with 9 bases sitting between them. CDR1 and CDR2 from the germline V gene are DFQATT and SNEGSKA (reference sequence). The CDR3 is 11 amino acids. The CDR3 DNA is TGCAGTGCCGCGACTGTCAATGAGCAGTTCTTC. As protein: CSAATVNEQFF.

Ten or more counts support this clonotype. The V gene is TRBV7-9, the J gene TRBJ1-1, with no clear D. Trimming pared 3 bases from V and 1 base from J, leaving 9 bases between. This CDR3 is 14 amino acids long. CDR1 SEHNR and CDR2 FQNEAQ come from the germline V gene (reference sequence). The CDR3 loop reads CASSFPLGNTEAFF. In nucleotides, the CDR3 is TGTGCCAGCAGCTTCCCGCTGGGGAACACTGAAGCTTTCTTT.

This clonotype was counted a few times. The chain carries TRBV4-1 and TRBJ1-4, with a weak D call TRBD1 (5 bases). Germline V gene lookup returns CDR1 MGHRA and CDR2 YSYEKL. CDR3 length: 15 amino acids. Trimming cost V 0 bases and J 4 bases, with 9 bases left between them. The CDR3 here is CASSQEGRDNEKLFF. Here the CDR3 DNA reads TGCGCCAGCAGCCAAGAGGGACGGGATAATGAAAAACTGTTTTTT.

Ten or more counts support this clonotype. The V and J genes are TRBV11-2 and TRBJ2-7, with TRBD2 as a possible D gene (5 bases). Trimming left V 1 base short and J 4 bases short, with 14 bases between. The length of the CDR3 is 15 residues. CDR1 SGHAT and CDR2 FQNNGV come from the germline V gene. The CDR3: CASSLGSGYGYEQYF. For the CDR3, the DNA is TGTGCCAGCAGCTTAGGTTCGGGATATGGGTACGAGCAGTACTTC. The full variable domain, rest sourced from reference TRBV11-2 and TRBJ2-7, is EAGVAQSPRYKIIEKRQSVAFWCNPISGHATLYWYQQILGQGPKLLIQFQNNGVVDDSQLPKDRFSAERLKGVDSTLKIQPAKLEDSAVYLCASSLGSGYGYEQYFGPGTRLTVT.

This clonotype appeared many times. The chain carries TRBV2 and TRBJ2-5; the match to TRBD2 covers 15 bases. The CDR3 is 14 amino acids. The V gene's germline CDR1 is SNHLY and CDR2 FYNNEI. The trim removed 8 bases at V and 4 bases at J, leaving 2 bases unmatched. This chain's CDR3 is CASGLAGGRETQYF. The CDR3 DNA reads as TGTGCCAGCGGACTAGCGGGGGGGCGAGAGACCCAGTACTTC.

This clonotype was detected many times. The chain is built from TRBV27 and TRBJ2-2, with 10 bases that match TRBD1. After removal of 6 bases from V and 0 bases from J, the junction contained 19 bases not matched to a gene. This CDR3 spans 21 amino acids. Looked up from germline, CDR1 is MNHEY and CDR2 is SMNVEV (reference sequence). CDR3 DNA sequence: TGTGCCAGCAGCACCCTCGACAGGGGGCTAACAGGGGCCGCGAACACCGGGGAGCTGTTTTTT. Amino acids: CASSTLDRGLTGAANTGELFF.

This clonotype was observed many times. This chain connects TRBV20-1 to TRBJ2-5; D is uncertain. The length of the CDR3 is 13 residues. Between the trimmed V and J ends, which lost 6 bases and 4 bases, there was a span of 15 bases. Germline CDR1 is DFQATT and CDR2 is SNEGSKA (reference sequence). The CDR3 DNA reads as TGCAGTGCCCCGCGCGTGGGCGCAGAGACCCAGTACTTC. Protein sequence: CSAPRVGAETQYF.

The J gene is TRBJ1-2, the V gene TRBV11-2; 7 nucleotides line up with TRBD1. The J segment lost 4 bases and the V segment lost 3 bases, leaving 5 bases of the junction unmatched. The CDR3 is made up of 14 amino acids. CDR1 and CDR2 from the germline V gene are SGHAT and FQNNGV. The CDR3 DNA sequence: TGTGCCAGCAGCTTTACCGGGACAGTCTATGGCTACACCTTC. It codes for CASSFTGTVYGYTF.

This clonotype was detected only a few times. The chain carries TRBV14 and TRBJ1-5; the D gene is possibly TRBD1 (6 bases). The CDR3 runs 16 residues. Trimming pared 4 bases from V and 2 bases from J, leaving 15 bases between. Germline V lookup: CDR1 SGHDN, CDR2 FVKESK. For the CDR3, the DNA is TGTGCCAGCAGCCTAGAGGGGGGGATTTGCAATCAGCCCCAGCATTTT. It translates to CASSLEGGICNQPQHF.

This clonotype was seen many times. The chain is built from TRBV20-1 and TRBJ1-6, with 9 positions matching TRBD1. Germline V gene sequence: CDR1 DFQATT, CDR2 SNEGSKA (reference sequence). The CDR3 has 16 amino acids. Germline trimming cut 2 bases from V and 8 bases from J; bases unmatched to any gene: 10. CDR3 sequence: CSARPSSGTGHSPLHF. The CDR3 DNA follows: TGCAGTGCTAGACCGTCCTCCGGGACAGGGCATTCACCCCTCCACTTT.

This clonotype appeared many times. The chain uses TRBV19 and TRBJ1-1, with D uncertain. CDR1 is LNHDA and CDR2 is SQIVND in the germline V gene (reference sequence). This CDR3 is 12 amino acids long. V lost 7 bases, J lost 1 base, and 7 bases lay in between. The CDR3 nucleotides are TGTGCCAGTATGGGCGGGAACACTGAAGCTTTCTTT. Translated, it gives CASMGGNTEAFF.

In its sample, this clonotype was seen a few times. The junction departs from germline at one end; a sequencing error may be responsible. This chain connects TRBV28 to TRBJ1-6, with D uncertain. This CDR3 contains 14 residues. The germline gives CDR1 MDHEN, CDR2 SYDVKM. The CDR3 sequence: CTSSGRTYNSPLHF. Written as DNA, the CDR3 is TGTACCAGCTCTGGGCGGACTTATAATTCACCCCTCCACTTT.

This clonotype was recorded many times. The CDR3 protein is CASSLVRGGNTEAFF. CDR3 nucleotides: TGTGCCAGCAGCTTAGTTCGGGGGGGTAACACTGAAGCTTTCTTT. The chain is built from TRBV11-2 and TRBJ1-1; tentative D call: TRBD1 (5 bases). The V end lost 1 base, the J end lost 2 bases, and 11 bases lay between the germline ends. This CDR3 contains 15 residues. Per the germline V gene, CDR1 is SGHAT and CDR2 is FQNNGV. The complete variable domain, with remaining parts taken from reference TRBV11-2 and TRBJ1-1, reads EAGVAQSPRYKIIEKRQSVAFWCNPISGHATLYWYQQILGQGPKLLIQFQNNGVVDDSQLPKDRFSAERLKGVDSTLKIQPAKLEDSAVYLCASSLVRGGNTEAFFGQGTRLTVV.

The chain combines TRBV5-1 with TRBJ2-1, with 10 bases aligning to TRBD2. Germline V CDR1 and CDR2: SGHRS, YFSETQ. This CDR3 is built from 14 residues. Trimming at V came to 5 bases and at J to 3 bases, leaving 2 bases not matched to a gene. This CDR3 reads CASRPSGSYNEQFF. The CDR3 bases are TGCGCCAGCAGACCTAGCGGGAGCTACAATGAGCAGTTCTTC.

At least ten counts were recorded for this clonotype. J is TRBJ2-7 and V is TRBV13, with 7 nucleotides matching TRBD1. The CDR3 has 14 residues. J gave up 7 bases and V 3 bases, and 9 bases lay outside the gene matches. The V gene's germline CDR1 is PRHDT and CDR2 FYEKMQ (reference sequence). The CDR3 sequence: CASSFGTARREQYF. The CDR3, as DNA: TGTGCCAGCAGCTTTGGGACAGCGCGAAGAGAGCAGTACTTC.